The source of this T cell receptor beta chain is a study of brain T cells in children with intractable seizures. Assay: immunoSEQ multiplex PCR; the TCRdb copy retains only in-frame clones and omits some. The sample contains over 95,000 clones, approximately 94% of which appear only once. V lost 0 bases to trimming and J lost 4 bases, with 15 bases between them. Germline CDR1 is MGHRA and CDR2 is YSYEKL. CDR3 length equals 16 residues. The sample in question was peripheral blood, obtained at surgery. The receptor comes from a boy under three years old with hemimegalencephaly and intractable seizures. This chain uses TRBV4-1 with TRBJ1-1; D not certain. CDR3 sequence reads: CASSQELGLPATEAFF. The CDR3 DNA reads TGCGCCAGCAGCCAAGAGTTAGGACTCCCGGCCACTGAAGCTTTCTTT.